The 5 T cell receptor beta chains below all came from one sample that was sequenced in a study of shared clonotypes between healthy human individuals. Profiled with immunoSEQ multiplex PCR; TCRdb holds only in-frame clones, not every one. The data contain roughly 1,600,000 clones, less than 99% of them singletons. Input material: naive CD4+ T cells sorted from blood. Described subset: CD45RA+ positively selected. The receptors derive from a man aged 25 to 40 in good health.

The CDR3 nucleotides read TGTGCCAGCAGTGCCCAGGGGGCTAACAATCAGCCCCAGCATTTT. This encodes CASSAQGANNQPQHF. The chain is built from TRBV28 and TRBJ1-5, with TRBD1 identical over 8 bases. V gave up 5 bases and J gave up 3 bases; unmatched junction bases: 6. CDR3 length equals 15 residues. Germline CDR1 is MDHEN and CDR2 is SYDVKM.

About this clone: The sample carries other DNA sequences with the same CDR3. J is TRBJ2-7 and V is TRBV5-1, with D perhaps TRBD1 (5 bases). This CDR3 has 14 amino acids. In germline, CDR1 is SGHRS, CDR2 YFSETQ. The V end was cut by 2 bases, the J end by 3 bases, with 12 bases between. In DNA form, the CDR3 reads TGCGCCAGCAGCTTAGACAGAGACCTCTACGAGCAGTACTTC. Translated: CASSLDRDLYEQYF.

In this sample, this clone turned up once. The chain is built from TRBV18 and TRBJ1-2; tentative D call: TRBD1 (6 bases). Germline V gene lookup returns CDR1 KGHSH and CDR2 LQKENI. V lost 1 base and J 0 bases, leaving 18 bases between the germline ends. This CDR3 contains 18 residues. The CDR3 DNA reads TGTGCCAGCTCACCACAGACAGGTGCGGGTGGAGCTAACTATGGCTACACCTTC. This gives the protein CASSPQTGAGGANYGYTF.

The chain employs TRBV6-1 and TRBJ2-7; D gene uncertain. There are 12 residues in the CDR3. With 7 bases removed from V and 1 base from J, the gap between germline ends came to 8 bases. Germline CDR1 MNHNS, CDR2 SASEGT. The CDR3: CASTVQSYEQYF. The DNA for the CDR3 is TGTGCCAGCACTGTACAATCCTACGAGCAGTACTTC.

V usage is TRBV7-8 and J usage is TRBJ2-1; 14 bases match TRBD2. CDR3 length: 18 amino acids. Germline V gives CDR1 SGHVS, CDR2 FQNEAQ. Trimming at V came to 2 bases and at J to 0 bases, leaving 3 bases not matched to a gene. The CDR3 DNA reads as TGTGCCAGCAGCTTAAGACTAGCGGGAGGGATCTCCTACAATGAGCAGTTCTTC. Translated: CASSLRLAGGISYNEQFF.